This TCR beta chain comes out of a study of T cells after yellow fever vaccination. Study-wide points: Once the booster was given, most primary-vaccination clones reappeared, at approximately 97% for CD4 and 88% for CD8.

As to this clonotype: Its specificity is unknown.

Generation of TCR cDNA used 5'RACE template switching (which added a universal primer site and UMIs). Using its own MiXCR run on the 5' RACE reads, TCRdb lists one record per CDR3 protein. The sample lists 250,000 to 400,000 distinct CDR3 sequences; over 4% were seen once. Trimming removed 4 bases at V and 0 bases at J, with 13 bases between. The CDR3 sequence is 15 residues long. CDR1 is SGDLS, CDR2 YYNGEE, per germline. The clonotype comes from a man between 18 and 29 years old who received the YFV17D yellow fever vaccine. Source: PBMCs, taken 5 days after the yellow fever booster vaccination. The chain joins TRBV9 to TRBJ1-2; D remains ambiguous. DNA for the CDR3: TGTGCCAGCAGCCCGTTGGCCGGGCCTAACTATGGCTACACCTTC. Its protein is CASSPLAGPNYGYTF.